A selection of T cell receptor beta chains follows, all from one sample in a study of blood T cell repertoires in COVID-19. Measured with immunoSEQ multiplex PCR; TCRdb has only the in-frame clones, and not every one. This sample has under 400,000 clones, with roughly 86% found just once. Specimen: PBMCs or T cells enriched from blood (not recorded which). All receptors derive from a man aged 35 to 55 in a cohort exposed to, infected with or recovered from COVID-19 (not recorded which). The CDR3 runs from the conserved cysteine through the conserved F or W. Each record gives: J gene, V gene, clone size, D gene, CDR3 DNA, CDR3 protein. A D gene is named only where the DNA matches it firmly. The size entry is marked missing in some rows and otherwise reads once, few, many or a size class.

TRBJ2-7 | TRBV5-5 | once | TRBD1 | TGTGCCAGCAGCTTGCGCCGGGACAGGGGATACGAGCAGTACTTC | CASSLRRDRGYEQYF
TRBJ2-5 | TRBV18 | - | TRBD2 | TGTGCCAGCTCACCGGTGGCAGCGGGAGGGGCAGAGACCCAGTACTTC | CASSPVAAGGAETQYF
TRBJ1-4 | TRBV5-5 | - | - | TGTGCCAGCAGCTTGGGGGGCGTTACTAATGAAAAACTGTTTTTT | CASSLGGVTNEKLFF
TRBJ2-1 | TRBV5-1 | - | TRBD1 | TGCGCCAGCAGCTTGGGGTGGGGACAGGGATACAATGAGCAGTTCTTC | CASSLGWGQGYNEQFF
TRBJ2-1 | TRBV5-1 | - | TRBD2 | TGCGCCAGCAGCTTGTCTAGCGGGAACCTCTACAATGAGCAGTTCTTC | CASSLSSGNLYNEQFF
TRBJ1-2 | TRBV4-1 | - | - | TGCGCCAGCAGCCAGTCCACAGGGTTCGGCTACACCTTC | CASSQSTGFGYTF
TRBJ2-7 | TRBV6-5 | - | - | TGTGCCAGCAGGAGAAACTACGAGCAGTACTTC | CASRRNYEQYF
TRBJ2-2 | TRBV4-2 | - | - | TGTGCCAGCAGCCAAGGGAGGGGGCAGACTGGGGAGCTGTTTTTT | CASSQGRGQTGELFF
TRBJ1-2 | TRBV10-3 | - | TRBD1 | TGTGCCATCAGTGAGTTTACAGGGGACGGCTACACCTTC | CAISEFTGDGYTF
TRBJ1-2 | TRBV9 | few | - | TGTGCCAGCAGCGTAGCTACCGGGCAGGGGAACTATGGCTACACCTTC | CASSVATGQGNYGYTF
TRBJ1-2 | TRBV2 | - | - | TGTGCCAGCAGTGAAGTGGAACATGCGGGCTCTAACTATGGCTACACCTTC | CASSEVEHAGSNYGYTF
TRBJ2-7 | TRBV4-1 | - | TRBD1 | TGCGCCAGCAGCCCAAAGACAGGGCGCGAGCAGTACTTC | CASSPKTGREQYF
TRBJ2-7 | TRBV5-3 | - | - | TGTGCCAGAAGCTTTCGGGAGCAGTACTTC | CARSFREQYF
TRBJ2-3 | TRBV7-2 | - | - | TGTGCCAGCAGCTTAGATTACACAGATACGCAGTATTTT | CASSLDYTDTQYF
TRBJ2-7 | TRBV2 | - | TRBD2 | TGTGCCAGCAGTCAGCGGGAGGACTCCTACGAGCAGTACTTC | CASSQREDSYEQYF
TRBJ2-2 | TRBV9 | - | - | TGTGCCAGCAGCATCAGGGGATCCCTAGATGGGGCCGGGGAGCTGTTTTTT | CASSIRGSLDGAGELFF
TRBJ2-7 | TRBV10-1 | - | - | TGCGCCAGCAGCTCCGGGACTCCCTTGGGAGAGCAGTACTTC | CASSSGTPLGEQYF
TRBJ2-7 | TRBV5-5 | - | TRBD2 | TGTGCCAGCAGCTCCGGGACTAGAGGGTCCGAGCAGTACTTC | CASSSGTRGSEQYF
TRBJ2-1 | TRBV9 | - | TRBD1 | TGTGCCAGCAGCGCCCGAACCGGGACAGGGGTAAAATGGGGTGAGCAGTTCTTC | CASSARTGTGVKWGEQFF
TRBJ2-1 | TRBV5-1 | - | - | TGCGCCAGCAGCGGGAATAGCGCGAGCTCCTACAATGAGCAGTTCTTC | CASSGNSASSYNEQFF
TRBJ2-3 | TRBV5-1 | - | - | TGCGCCAGCAGTGAGGTACGGCCCTCGGGGGATACGCAGTATTTT | CASSEVRPSGDTQYF
TRBJ2-7 | TRBV5-1 | - | TRBD1 | TGCGCCAGCAGCTTGGACGGGACAGGGGTAACCTACGAGCAGTACTTC | CASSLDGTGVTYEQYF
TRBJ2-1 | TRBV24-1 | - | TRBD2 | TGTGCCACCAGTGATTCCCCTGGGACTAGCGGGAGCCTCAATGAGCAGTTCTTC | CATSDSPGTSGSLNEQFF
TRBJ1-3 | TRBV6-1 | - | TRBD1 | TGTGCCAGCAGTGAACCCCCCTACAGGGGACGTTTTGGAAACACCATATATTTT | CASSEPPYRGRFGNTIYF
TRBJ2-7 | TRBV5-1 | - | - | TGCGCCAGCAGCTTTGGCCCAGACAGGTACGAGCAGTACTTC | CASSFGPDRYEQYF
TRBJ2-7 | TRBV6-1 | few | TRBD2 | TGTGCCAGCAGTGAAGCTGTGGGCGGGAGCTACGAGCAGTACTTC | CASSEAVGGSYEQYF
TRBJ2-7 | TRBV6-2/TRBV6-3 | few | - | TGTGCCAGCAGTTACCCCCAGGGCCCCTACGAGCAGTACTTC | CASSYPQGPYEQYF
TRBJ2-5 | TRBV7-9 | - | - | TGTGCCAGCAGCTCCACTGGGAGGGAGACCCAGTACTTC | CASSSTGRETQYF
TRBJ2-7 | TRBV15 | once | - | TGTGCCACCAGCAGAGACTACTACGAGCAGTACTTC | CATSRDYYEQYF
TRBJ2-7 | TRBV2 | - | - | TGTGCCAGCAGTGGTGAGGGAGTTAACGAGCAGTACTTC | CASSGEGVNEQYF
TRBJ2-1 | TRBV6-5 | - | - | TGTGCCCAACGCCGTTGTCAGGGCGAATACAATGAGCAGTTCTTC | CAQRRCQGEYNEQFF
TRBJ1-5 | TRBV28 | - | TRBD1 | TGTGCCAGCAGTAGAAGCTCCGGGACAGGGGTAGGCAATCAGCCCCAGCATTTT | CASSRSSGTGVGNQPQHF
TRBJ2-3 | TRBV27 | - | - | TGTGCCAGCAGTAGACAGGTTTCTAGCACAGATACGCAGTATTTT | CASSRQVSSTDTQYF
TRBJ1-1 | TRBV19 | - | TRBD1 | TGTGCCAGTAAAATCCAGGGGGATTTTGAAGCTTTCTTT | CASKIQGDFEAFF
TRBJ1-3 | TRBV2 | - | - | TGTGCCAGCAGCGAGGGCCCCACAGGGACTGGAAACACCATATATTTT | CASSEGPTGTGNTIYF
TRBJ2-3 | TRBV19 | - | - | TGTGCCAGTAGTATAATTTCGCTAGCTGGCACAGATACGCAGTATTTT | CASSIISLAGTDTQYF
TRBJ1-2 | TRBV10-3 | few | - | TGTGCCATCAGTGAGTCGAAGGGAGGCAACTATGGCTACACCTTC | CAISESKGGNYGYTF
TRBJ2-1 | TRBV5-1 | - | - | TGCGCCAGCAGCTTGGTCTCAGTGTCCTACAATGAGCAGTTCTTC | CASSLVSVSYNEQFF
TRBJ2-1 | TRBV3-1/TRBV3-2 | - | TRBD1 | TGTGCCAGCAGCCTTACAGGGGGCACCTACAATGAGCAGTTCTTC | CASSLTGGTYNEQFF
TRBJ1-1 | TRBV6-5 | - | - | TGTGCCAGCAGGTCAGGGGTTGAAGCTTTCTTT | CASRSGVEAFF
TRBJ2-5 | TRBV7-2 | once | TRBD2 | TGTGCCAGCAGCTTAAACGGGAGGGCCGTGGAGACCCAGTACTTC | CASSLNGRAVETQYF
TRBJ2-7 | TRBV28 | - | TRBD2 | TGTGCCAGCAGTTTAACAGCTAGCGGATCTTACGAGCAGTACTTC | CASSLTASGSYEQYF
TRBJ2-1 | TRBV27 | - | - | TGTGCCAGCAGGCCCTATGGCAATGAGCAGTTCTTC | CASRPYGNEQFF
TRBJ1-1 | TRBV5-1 | - | TRBD1 | TGCGCCAGCAGCTTAGACAGGGTGGAGATGAACACTGAAGCTTTCTTT | CASSLDRVEMNTEAFF
TRBJ2-2 | TRBV7-6 | - | - | TGTGCCAGCAGCTTAGCGCCCAGGGGGGCTTCGGGGGAGCTGTTTTTT | CASSLAPRGASGELFF
TRBJ2-5 | TRBV5-1 | - | - | TGCGCCAGCACTCTAGGGGCAAGCGGGGAGACCCAGTACTTC | CASTLGASGETQYF
TRBJ2-3 | TRBV11-3 | - | TRBD2 | TGTGCCAGCAGCCAAGGGACTAGCGGGGGAGCGCAGTATTTT | CASSQGTSGGAQYF
TRBJ1-2 | TRBV5-4 | - | TRBD1 | TGTGCCAGCAGCTCGGGACAGGCCCTCTATGGCTACACCTTC | CASSSGQALYGYTF
TRBJ1-2 | TRBV5-6 | - | TRBD1 | TGTGCCAGCAGCTTGGTCTTAGGGGGCACTAACTATGGCTACACCTTC | CASSLVLGGTNYGYTF
TRBJ2-1 | TRBV20-1 | few | - | TGCAGTGCTAGTGCAAGGCGGGGCTACAATGAGCAGTTCTTC | CSASARRGYNEQFF
TRBJ2-1 | TRBV11-2 | - | TRBD1 | TGTGCCAGCATGAGGGGACAGGAATACAATGAGCAGTTCTTC | CASMRGQEYNEQFF
TRBJ1-6 | TRBV7-9 | - | - | TGTGCCAGCAGCGTCAGGGGTACCAGAGATTCACCCCTCCACTTT | CASSVRGTRDSPLHF
TRBJ2-3 | TRBV30 | - | - | TGTGCCTGGAGTGCGGGATTGAGCACAGATACGCAGTATTTT | CAWSAGLSTDTQYF
TRBJ2-7 | TRBV10-1 | - | - | TGCGCCAGCAGTGAGGACAGTACCGCCTACGAGCAGTACTTC | CASSEDSTAYEQYF
TRBJ2-2 | TRBV29-1 | - | TRBD1 | TGCAGCGTTGGGACAGGGGGCACCGGGGAGCTGTTTTTT | CSVGTGGTGELFF